One T cell receptor beta chain is described in this entry. Its antigen remains unidentified. This specimen comes from a study of CXCR3-negative and CXCR3-positive naive CD8 T cells. Study in general: Sequencing brought in some 130 million TRB reads altogether, and each library got about 1.5 +/- 0.3 million.

Findings and limits, study-wide: CXCR3 expression partially decreased after cryopreservation; most assays used fresh PBMCs.

The germline V gene encodes CDR1 SGHTA and CDR2 FQGTGA. CDR3 length equals 13 residues. Libraries of TRB cDNA were made by 5' RACE and carried UMIs. TCRdb reprocessed the 5' RACE reads and keeps a single row for each CDR3 protein, giving no DNA. The sample data list more than 65,000 distinct CDR3 sequences. The sequencing input was naive CXCR3- CD8+ T cells from blood. Subset here: CD45RO-CCR7+CD27+CD95- naive CD8+ T cells lacking CXCR3 (TNR3-). The chain employs TRBV7-3 and TRBJ2-3; the D call from TCRdb, TRBD1, cannot be confirmed without DNA. The TCR sequence derives from a human donor in good health. Some clones in this sample may be carry-over from other donors' samples. The CDR3: CASSGGGPDTQYF.